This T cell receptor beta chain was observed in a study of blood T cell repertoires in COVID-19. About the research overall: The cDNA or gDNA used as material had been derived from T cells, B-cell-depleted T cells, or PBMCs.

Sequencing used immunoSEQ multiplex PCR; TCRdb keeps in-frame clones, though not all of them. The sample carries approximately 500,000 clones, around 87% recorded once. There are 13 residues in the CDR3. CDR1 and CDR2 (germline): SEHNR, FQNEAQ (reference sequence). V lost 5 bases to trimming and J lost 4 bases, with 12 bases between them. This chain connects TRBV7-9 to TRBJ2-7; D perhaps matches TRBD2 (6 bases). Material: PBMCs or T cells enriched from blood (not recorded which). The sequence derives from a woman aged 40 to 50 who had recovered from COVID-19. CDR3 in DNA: TGTGCCAGCAGCGGGGACTTGATATACGAGCAGTACTTC. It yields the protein CASSGDLIYEQYF.